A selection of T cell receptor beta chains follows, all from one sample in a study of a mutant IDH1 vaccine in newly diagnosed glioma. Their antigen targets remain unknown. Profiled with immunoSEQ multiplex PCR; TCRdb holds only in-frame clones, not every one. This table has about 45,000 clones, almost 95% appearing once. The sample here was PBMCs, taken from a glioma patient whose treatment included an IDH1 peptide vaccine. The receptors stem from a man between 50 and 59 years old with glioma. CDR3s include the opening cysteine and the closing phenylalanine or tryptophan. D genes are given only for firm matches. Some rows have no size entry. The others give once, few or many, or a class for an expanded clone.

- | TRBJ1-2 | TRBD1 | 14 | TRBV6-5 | TGTGCCAGCAGTTCTCCGGGACAGGGCTATGGCTACACCTTC | CASSSPGQGYGYTF
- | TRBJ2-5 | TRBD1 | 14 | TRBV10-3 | TGTGCCACCTCCGGGACAGGGGGCGAGGAGACCCAGTACTTC | CATSGTGGEETQYF
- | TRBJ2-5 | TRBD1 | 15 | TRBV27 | TGTGCCAGTACGTTCTCACAGGGGGCTGGGGAGACCCAGTACTTC | CASTFSQGAGETQYF
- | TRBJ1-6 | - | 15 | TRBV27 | TGTGCCAGCAGTCGACAGAGCTCCTATAATTCACCCCTCCACTTT | CASSRQSSYNSPLHF
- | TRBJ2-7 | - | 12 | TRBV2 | TGTGCCAGCAGCACCGGGGGCTACGAGCAGTACTTC | CASSTGGYEQYF
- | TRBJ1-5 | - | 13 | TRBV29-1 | TGCAGCGTTGAAGTAGGGGAAGGGCAGCCCCAGCATTTT | CSVEVGEGQPQHF
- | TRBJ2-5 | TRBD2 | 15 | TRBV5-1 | TGCGCCAGCAGCTCCGAAGGAGCGGGAGCAAAGACCCAGTACTTC | CASSSEGAGAKTQYF
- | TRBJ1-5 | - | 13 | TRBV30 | TGTGCCTGGAGTGCCGGAGGGAGACAGCCCCAGCATTTT | CAWSAGGRQPQHF
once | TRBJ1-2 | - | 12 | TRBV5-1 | TGCGCCAGCAGCGACACTAACTATGGCTACACCTTC | CASSDTNYGYTF
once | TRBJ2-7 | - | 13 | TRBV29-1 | TGCAGCGCTAGTGGATGGAGGACCTACGAGCAGTACTTC | CSASGWRTYEQYF
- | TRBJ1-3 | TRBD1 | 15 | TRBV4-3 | TGCGCCAGCAGCCAAGCAGGGGGGAGAGGAAACACCATATATTTT | CASSQAGGRGNTIYF